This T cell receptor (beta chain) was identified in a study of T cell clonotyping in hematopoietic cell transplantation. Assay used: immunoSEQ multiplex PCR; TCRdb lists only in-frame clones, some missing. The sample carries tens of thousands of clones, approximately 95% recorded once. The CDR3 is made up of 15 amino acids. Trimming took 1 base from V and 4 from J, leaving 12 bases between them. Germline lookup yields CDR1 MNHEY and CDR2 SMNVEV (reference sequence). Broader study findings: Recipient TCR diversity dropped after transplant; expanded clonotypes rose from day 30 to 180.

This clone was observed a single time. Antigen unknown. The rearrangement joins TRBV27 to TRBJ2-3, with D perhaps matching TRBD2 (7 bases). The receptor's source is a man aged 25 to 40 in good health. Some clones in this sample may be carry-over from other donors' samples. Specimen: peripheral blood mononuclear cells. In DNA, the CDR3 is TGTGCCAGCAGTTTATACCGGGGGGCGGCAGATACGCAGTATTTT. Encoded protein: CASSLYRGAADTQYF.